The 23 T cell receptor beta chains listed next were all sequenced from one sample in a study of control samples from healthy donors and cancer patients. Some clones are missing from TCRdb's copy, which holds only in-frame ones; the method was immunoSEQ multiplex PCR. The sample comprises about 120,000 clones, around nine tenths of which are singletons, and 9.5% to 13% rests with the top ten. What was sequenced was blood. Receptors originate from a young man in good health.

The chain links TRBV27 to TRBJ2-3; the D is unclear. The CDR3 extends over 11 amino acids. V was clipped by 3 bases and J by 8 bases, with 6 bases between them. Looked up from germline, CDR1 is MNHEY and CDR2 is SMNVEV (reference sequence). CDR3: CASSLGVTQYF. CDR3 coding DNA: TGTGCCAGCAGTTTGGGTGTTACGCAGTATTTT.

The chain has TRBV10-3 and TRBJ1-1, with D maybe TRBD1 (6 bases). The CDR3 totals 15 residues. Trimming removed 0 bases at V and 6 bases at J, with 14 bases between. Germline V gene data show CDR1 as ENHRY and CDR2 as SYGVKD. This chain's CDR3 is CAISESTQGIAEAFF. The CDR3 coding sequence is TGTGCCATCAGTGAGTCGACTCAGGGGATAGCTGAAGCTTTCTTT.

The chain has TRBV2 and TRBJ2-7; D ambiguous. The CDR3 covers 12 residues. Trimming left V 2 bases short and J 3 bases short, with 5 bases between. The germline gives CDR1 SNHLY, CDR2 FYNNEI. For the CDR3, the DNA is TGTGCCAGCAGTGAACGAGGCTACGAGCAGTACTTC. This encodes CASSERGYEQYF.

The chain joins TRBV5-1 to TRBJ1-1; possibly TRBD1 for D (6 bases). This CDR3 comprises 15 residues. Per germline, CDR1 SGHRS and CDR2 YFSETQ. V gave up 0 bases and J gave up 1 base, with 10 bases separating them. The CDR3 DNA follows: TGCGCCAGCAGCTTGGACAGGGCCAGGAACACTGAAGCTTTCTTT. It encodes CASSLDRARNTEAFF.

The rearrangement uses TRBV30 and TRBJ1-1; D is uncertain. CDR3 size: 12 residues. The V and J ends lost 0 bases and 11 bases respectively, with 13 bases between them. Germline assignment: CDR1 GTSNPN and CDR2 SVGIG (reference sequence). CDR3 DNA: TGTGCCTGGAGTGTTCTTTCAGGTAGGGCTTTCTTT. Encoded protein: CAWSVLSGRAFF.

This clone was picked up one time. The rearrangement links TRBV21-1 to TRBJ2-1; the table gives TRBD2 as D, unverified against the DNA. TRBV21-1 is deemed a pseudogene. The CDR3 is made up of 17 amino acids. This CDR3 is CASSKAPTSGGANEQFF. In nucleotides, the CDR3 is TGTGCCAGCAGCAAAGCCCCAACTAGCGGGGGGGCCAATGAGCAGTTCTTC.

The chain joins TRBV7-9 to TRBJ1-2; D gene unclear. Germline V lookup: CDR1 SEHNR, CDR2 FQNEAQ (reference sequence). With 5 bases removed from V and 3 bases from J, the gap between germline ends came to 16 bases. The CDR3 is made up of 15 amino acids. The CDR3 nucleotides read TGTGCCAGCAGCATGCTGGAGGTAGCCGACTATGGCTACACCTTC. Amino acid sequence: CASSMLEVADYGYTF. The full variable domain, rest sourced from reference TRBV7-9 and TRBJ1-2, is DTGVSQNPRHKITKRGQNVTFRCDPISEHNRLYWYRQTLGQGPEFLTYFQNEAQLEKSRLLSDRFSAERPKGSFSTLEIQRTEQGDSAMYLCASSMLEVADYGYTFGSGTRLTVV.

For this clone: The same CDR3 is also encoded by other DNA sequences in this sample. J is TRBJ1-1 and V is TRBV30; TRBD1 matches 8 bases. The CDR3 has 13 amino acids. CDR1 is GTSNPN, CDR2 SVGIG, per germline (reference sequence). The ends lost 0 bases at V and 3 bases at J; junction bases unmatched: 0. The DNA of the CDR3 is TGTGCCTGGAGTGTACAGGGGGACACTGAAGCTTTCTTT. Residues: CAWSVQGDTEAFF. The variable domain in full, completed from reference TRBV30 and TRBJ1-1, reads SQTIHQWPATLVQPVGSPLSLECTVEGTSNPNLYWYRQAAGRGLQLLFYSVGIGQISSEVPQNLSASRPQDRQFILSSKKLLLSDSGFYLCAWSVQGDTEAFFGQGTRLTVV.

This rearrangement joins TRBV4-1 to TRBJ2-1, with D possibly matching TRBD1 (6 bases). The CDR3 spans 15 residues. CDR1 is MGHRA and CDR2 is YSYEKL in the germline V gene. V was cut by 0 bases and J by 3 bases, with 9 bases left in between. This CDR3 is CASSQDRGNYNEQFF. The CDR3 nucleotides read TGCGCCAGCAGCCAAGACAGGGGAAACTACAATGAGCAGTTCTTC.

V usage is TRBV4-1 and J usage is TRBJ1-6; TRBD1 might be the D (5 bases). The CDR3 sequence is 18 residues long. Trimming removed 0 bases from V and 7 bases from J, with 19 bases in between. The germline CDR1 and CDR2 sequences are MGHRA and YSYEKL. CDR3 in DNA: TGCGCCAGCAGCCAAGATGGCGGCTCGGGCAGGGACAATTCACCCCTCCACTTT. Its protein product is CASSQDGGSGRDNSPLHF.

This chain links TRBV5-1 with TRBJ1-1; D might be TRBD1 (6 bases). Trimming stripped 0 bases from V and 0 bases from J, with 6 bases between. The V gene's germline CDR1 is SGHRS and CDR2 YFSETQ. The CDR3 loop spans 14 amino acids. Here the CDR3 DNA reads TGCGCCAGCAGCTTGGACAGGGTGAACACTGAAGCTTTCTTT. This codes for CASSLDRVNTEAFF.

This chain uses TRBV11-2 with TRBJ1-4; D remains ambiguous. The length of the CDR3 is 14 residues. Germline V lookup: CDR1 SGHAT, CDR2 FQNNGV. V was shortened by 3 bases and J by 5 bases, with 10 bases between the two germline ends. The CDR3 nucleotides read TGTGCCAGCAGCTTCAATACGCAAAATGAAAAACTGTTTTTT. The encoded protein is CASSFNTQNEKLFF.

This chain connects TRBV24-1 to TRBJ1-4; TRBD1 might be the D (5 bases). The V and J ends lost 5 bases and 3 bases respectively, with 12 bases between them. Germline CDR1 and CDR2: KGHDR and SFDVKD. This CDR3 has 15 residues. In nucleotides, the CDR3 is TGTGCCACCAGTGTAGGTTCGGGGGCTAATGAAAAACTGTTTTTT. Translation gives CATSVGSGANEKLFF.

V is TRBV5-1 and J is TRBJ2-6, with 8 nucleotides matching TRBD1. The CDR3 runs to 14 residues. V was pared by 7 bases and J by 3 bases, with 3 bases of the junction left unmatched. CDR1 is SGHRS and CDR2 is YFSETQ in the germline V gene. CDR3 sequence reads: CASGQGSGANVLTF. The DNA for the CDR3 is TGCGCCAGCGGACAGGGAAGTGGGGCCAACGTCCTGACTTTC.

The genes are TRBV5-1 and TRBJ2-3; 9 positions agree with TRBD2. CDR1 is SGHRS, CDR2 YFSETQ, per germline. This CDR3 comprises 14 residues. V shed 7 bases, J shed 1 base, and the junction held 4 bases outside the gene matches. As DNA, the CDR3 is TGCGCCAGCCGCTCTAGCGGGGGCACAGATACGCAGTATTTT. This sequence encodes CASRSSGGTDTQYF.

This clone was seen once. The chain joins TRBV18 to TRBJ1-1; maybe TRBD1 (5 bases). The CDR3 covers 14 residues. Trimming pared 6 bases from V and 5 bases from J, leaving 16 bases between. Germline lookup yields CDR1 KGHSH and CDR2 LQKENI. The CDR3 is CASSPAQGRTEAFF. CDR3 nucleotide sequence: TGTGCCAGCTCTCCGGCGCAGGGAAGGACTGAAGCTTTCTTT.

V usage is TRBV7-9 and J usage is TRBJ1-4; D is unclear. Germline V lookup: CDR1 SEHNR, CDR2 FQNEAQ (reference sequence). The CDR3 has 16 residues. Trimming shortened V by 5 bases and J by 0 bases, and 13 bases separated the two germline ends. CDR3 in amino acids: CASSNSRTPTNEKLFF. In DNA, the CDR3 is TGTGCCAGCAGCAATTCCAGGACGCCAACTAATGAAAAACTGTTTTTT.

The chain recombines TRBV4-2 with TRBJ1-4; TRBD1 matches at 8 bases. V was pared by 1 base and J by 8 bases, with 15 bases of the junction left unmatched. Looked up from germline, CDR1 is LGHNA and CDR2 is YNFKEQ. The CDR3 totals 18 residues. The CDR3 DNA is TGTGCCAGCAGCCAAGGGGAAGGGGCGGGACAGGAGGAGGAAAAACTGTTTTTT. As protein: CASSQGEGAGQEEEKLFF.

CDR3 nucleotides: TGTGCCAGCAGCAATACAGCGAACACCGGGGAGCTGTTTTTT. It codes for CASSNTANTGELFF. The V and J genes are TRBV7-2 and TRBJ2-2, with unresolved D. There are 14 residues in the CDR3. Germline V gene sequence: CDR1 SGHTA, CDR2 FQGNSA. V was cut by 5 bases and J by 0 bases, with 7 bases left in between.

This chain joins TRBV12-5 and TRBJ1-2; D call uncertain. This CDR3 comprises 14 residues. Trimming took off 4 bases at V and 8 bases at J, with 17 bases between the two ends. Germline loops: CDR1 LGHNT, CDR2 FRNRAP. Here the CDR3 reads CASGSSGSGGGYTF. The CDR3 coding sequence is TGTGCTAGTGGTTCCTCCGGGTCGGGTGGCGGCTACACCTTC.

The chain joins TRBV7-2 to TRBJ2-7, with a weak D call TRBD2 (7 bases). This CDR3 spans 14 amino acids. Germline CDR1 SGHTA, CDR2 FQGNSA. The V end lost 5 bases, the J end lost 4 bases, and 15 bases lay between the germline ends. The DNA of the CDR3 is TGTGCCAGCAGCCCCCGGGGGGCGGGTTACGAGCAGTACTTC. Amino acids: CASSPRGAGYEQYF. Full variable domain (missing parts from reference TRBV7-2 and TRBJ2-7): GAGVSQSPSNKVTEKGKDVELRCDPISGHTALYWYRQSLGQGLEFLIYFQGNSAPDKSGLPSDRFSAERTGGSVSTLTIQRTQQEDSAVYLCASSPRGAGYEQYFGPGTRLTVT.

This clone has only a few counts. V is TRBV24-1 and J is TRBJ1-5; tentative D call: TRBD1 (5 bases). Between the trimmed V and J ends, which lost 4 bases and 1 base, there was a span of 19 bases. Looked up from germline, CDR1 is KGHDR and CDR2 is SFDVKD. The CDR3 is 18 residues long. Written as DNA, the CDR3 is TGTGCCACCAGTGAATCGGCAGGGTATGGTGGGAGCAATCAGCCCCAGCATTTT. It is translated as CATSESAGYGGSNQPQHF.

This clone was seen only once. This chain uses TRBV5-1 with TRBJ1-1; a weak D match, TRBD1 (6 bases). Germline CDR1 reads SGHRS; CDR2 reads YFSETQ. The CDR3 is 16 amino acids. V was shortened by 7 bases and J by 2 bases, with 21 bases between the two germline ends. CDR3 region: CASRRGGSGSNTEAFF. CDR3 nucleotide sequence: TGCGCCAGCCGCCGAGGGGGTTCAGGGTCCAACACTGAAGCTTTCTTT.